The 12 T cell receptor beta chains below come from one sample, sequenced in a study of T cells after yellow fever vaccination. TCRdb re-derived calls from the 5' RACE reads in MiXCR, one entry per CDR3 protein. The sample has some 390,000 distinct CDR3 sequences; about 6.2% are singletons. The starting material was PBMCs, obtained 5 days after the yellow fever booster vaccination. These receptors originate from a man aged 25 to 40 who received the YFV17D yellow fever vaccine.

This clonotype has a handful of counts. V gene TRBV27 combines with J gene TRBJ2-4; TRBD2 might be the D (6 bases). The ends were cut back, 10 bases at V and 3 bases at J, with 13 bases in the middle. The CDR3 extends over 13 amino acids. Germline CDR1 MNHEY, CDR2 SMNVEV (reference sequence). CDR3: CATRDLGKNIQYF. CDR3 sequence (DNA): TGTGCCACACGGGACTTGGGCAAAAACATTCAGTACTTC.

There are a few counts of this clonotype. The CDR3 region has the DNA TGCAGTGCTAGGCTCGCGGGAGGGCCTGGTGATACGCAGTATTTT. Protein product: CSARLAGGPGDTQYF. This chain joins TRBV20-1 and TRBJ2-3; TRBD2 aligns across 9 bases. Germline V gene sequence: CDR1 DFQATT, CDR2 SNEGSKA (reference sequence). J gave up 6 bases and V 3 bases, and 10 bases lay outside the gene matches. The CDR3 length is 15 residues.

The chain is built from TRBV12-3 or TRBV12-4 and TRBJ1-5; D remains unclear. With 3 bases removed from V and 4 bases from J, the gap between germline ends came to 13 bases. CDR3 size: 15 residues. This CDR3 reads CASSFGLGGNQPQHF. The CDR3 bases are TGTGCCAGCAGTTTCGGGTTGGGTGGGAATCAGCCCCAGCATTTT.

This clonotype was seen at least ten times. The chain is built from TRBV12-3 or TRBV12-4 and TRBJ2-1; D is unclear. The CDR3 covers 11 residues. V was shortened by 6 bases and J by 4 bases, with 4 bases between the two germline ends. The CDR3 region has the DNA TGTGCCAGCAGCCGATACAATGAGCAGTTCTTC. Encoded protein: CASSRYNEQFF.

This clonotype has just a few counts. The V and J genes are TRBV9 and TRBJ2-3, with 9 nucleotides matching TRBD2. Per the germline V gene, CDR1 is SGDLS and CDR2 is YYNGEE. The CDR3 loop spans 15 amino acids. The trim removed 4 bases at V and 4 bases at J, leaving 7 bases unmatched. This chain's CDR3 is CASSPGGRAPDTQYF. Here the CDR3 DNA reads TGTGCCAGCAGCCCCGGCGGGAGGGCCCCAGATACGCAGTATTTT.

The V and J genes are TRBV5-1 and TRBJ2-7; D not resolved. The V end lost 4 bases, the J end lost 5 bases, and 10 bases lay between the germline ends. The V gene's germline CDR1 is SGHRS and CDR2 YFSETQ. This CDR3 has 12 amino acids. The CDR3: CASSLLPDEQYF. CDR3 in DNA: TGCGCCAGCAGCCTGCTCCCTGACGAGCAGTACTTC.

The sample holds many counts of this clonotype. V is TRBV5-1 and J is TRBJ2-1; TRBD2 matches 8 bases. Looked up from germline, CDR1 is SGHRS and CDR2 is YFSETQ. With V trimmed by 4 bases and J by 9 bases, 9 bases remained unmatched. The CDR3 sequence is 14 residues long. CDR3 region: CASSKAGGGREQFF. DNA of the CDR3: TGCGCCAGCAGCAAGGCGGGAGGCGGGCGTGAGCAGTTCTTC.

This clonotype was picked up many times. V gene TRBV30 combines with J gene TRBJ2-7, with 8 nucleotides matching TRBD1. This CDR3 contains 18 residues. From germline, CDR1 is GTSNPN and CDR2 SVGIG (reference sequence). J lost 6 bases, V lost 0 bases, and 19 bases had no gene match. CDR3 loop: CAWSVRWTGTYSASEQYF. CDR3 nucleotides: TGTGCCTGGAGTGTACGATGGACAGGGACATATTCGGCGAGCGAGCAGTACTTC.

This clonotype was observed at least ten times. The gene calls are TRBV28 and TRBJ2-2, with no clear D. Deletions cut 5 bases from V and 6 bases from J, with 25 bases between. This CDR3 is 18 amino acids long. Germline-derived CDR1 and CDR2 are MDHEN and SYDVKM. The DNA for the CDR3 is TGTGCCAGCAGTCCCGCGACGATGTGGTTAGGAAACGCCGGGGAGCTGTTTTTT. It translates to CASSPATMWLGNAGELFF.

The chain links TRBV28 to TRBJ2-7, with a weak D call TRBD1 (5 bases). CDR3 length: 14 amino acids. Germline V gene lookup returns CDR1 MDHEN and CDR2 SYDVKM. Trimming removed 5 bases from V and 5 bases from J, with 16 bases in between. CDR3 sequence reads: CASSPAQGRDEQYF. Written as DNA, the CDR3 is TGTGCCAGCAGTCCGGCGCAGGGTAGGGACGAGCAGTACTTC.

The rearrangement uses TRBV19 and TRBJ2-5; 7 nucleotides match TRBD1. CDR3 length: 15 amino acids. Germline loops: CDR1 LNHDA, CDR2 SQIVND (reference sequence). Trimming took 3 bases from V and 5 from J; bases not matched to a gene: 9. The CDR3 nucleotides are TGTGCCAGTAGTATGACAGGGTCTCCGGCGGAGACCCAGTACTTC. Translating gives CASSMTGSPAETQYF.

This clonotype has just a few counts. The rearrangement links TRBV7-2 to TRBJ2-3; no reliable D call. Trimming took off 4 bases at V and 2 bases at J, with 7 bases between the two ends. CDR1 SGHTA and CDR2 FQGNSA come from the germline V gene. The CDR3 is 13 amino acids. The CDR3 sequence is CASSYTNTDTQYF. The CDR3 nucleotides read TGTGCCAGCAGCTACACCAACACAGATACGCAGTATTTT.